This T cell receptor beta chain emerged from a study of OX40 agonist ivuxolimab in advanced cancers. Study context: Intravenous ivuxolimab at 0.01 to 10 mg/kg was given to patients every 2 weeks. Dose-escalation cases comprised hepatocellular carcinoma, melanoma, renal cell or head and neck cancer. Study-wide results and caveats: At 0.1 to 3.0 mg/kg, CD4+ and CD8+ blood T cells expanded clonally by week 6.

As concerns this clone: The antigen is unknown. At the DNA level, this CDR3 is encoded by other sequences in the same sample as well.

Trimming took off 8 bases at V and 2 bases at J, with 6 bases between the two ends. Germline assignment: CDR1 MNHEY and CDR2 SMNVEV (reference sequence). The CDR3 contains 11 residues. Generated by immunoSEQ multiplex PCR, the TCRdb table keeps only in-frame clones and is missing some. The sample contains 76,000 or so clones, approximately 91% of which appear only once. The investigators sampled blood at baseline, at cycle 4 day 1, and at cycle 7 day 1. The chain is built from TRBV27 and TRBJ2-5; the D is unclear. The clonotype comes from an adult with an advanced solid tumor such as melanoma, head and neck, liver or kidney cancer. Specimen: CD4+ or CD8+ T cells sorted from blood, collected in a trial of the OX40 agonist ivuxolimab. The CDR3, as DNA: TGTGCCAGCGGGCTTCAAGAGACCCAGTACTTC. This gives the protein CASGLQETQYF.